Presented here are 24 T cell receptor beta chains from one specimen sequenced in a study of blood T cell repertoires in COVID-19. Clones were sequenced by immunoSEQ multiplex PCR, and TCRdb holds only the in-frame ones, with some missing. The table has 48,000 or so clones, under 90% seen once. The source material was peripheral blood. These receptors originate from a woman in her sixties or seventies with acute or convalescent COVID-19.

The chain joins TRBV19 to TRBJ1-3; D ambiguous. V lost 5 bases, J lost 0 bases, and 11 bases lay in between. The CDR3 loop spans 15 amino acids. Germline V gene data show CDR1 as LNHDA and CDR2 as SQIVND (reference sequence). The CDR3 is CASSLQQSSGNTIYF. Written as DNA, the CDR3 is TGTGCCAGTAGTCTACAGCAATCCTCTGGAAACACCATATATTTT.

The chain combines TRBV6-6 with TRBJ1-3, with a possible D match to TRBD1 (5 bases). Germline V gives CDR1 MNHNY, CDR2 SVGAGI (reference sequence). This CDR3 has 14 amino acids. Trimming took off 7 bases at V and 3 bases at J, with 13 bases between the two ends. The chain's CDR3 is CASTTGGNGNTIYF. DNA of the CDR3: TGTGCCAGCACCACGGGGGGGAATGGAAACACCATATATTTT.

The rearrangement links TRBV12-3 or TRBV12-4 to TRBJ1-1, with D perhaps TRBD1 (5 bases). The CDR3 loop spans 13 amino acids. Trimming shortened V by 5 bases and J by 1 base, and 8 bases separated the two germline ends. CDR3 sequence (DNA): TGTGCCAGCAGTGCGACAGCGAACACTGAAGCTTTCTTT. Translated: CASSATANTEAFF.

The V and J genes are TRBV11-2 and TRBJ1-1; 9 bases line up with TRBD1. The CDR3 extends over 16 amino acids. J was trimmed by 2 bases and V by 3 bases; bases with no gene match: 7. The germline gives CDR1 SGHAT, CDR2 FQNNGV. This CDR3 is CASSFDTGGANTEAFF. CDR3 nucleotide sequence: TGTGCCAGCAGCTTCGATACAGGGGGCGCAAACACTGAAGCTTTCTTT.

The genes are TRBV7-2 and TRBJ2-1, with D perhaps TRBD2 (6 bases). The CDR3 contains 15 residues. The V end was cut by 3 bases, the J end by 5 bases, with 14 bases between. Germline loops: CDR1 SGHTA, CDR2 FQGNSA. CDR3 DNA: TGTGCCAGCAGCTTGGCGGGACTTATCAACAATGAGCAGTTCTTC. Protein product: CASSLAGLINNEQFF.

V usage is TRBV11-2 and J usage is TRBJ2-5; 14 nucleotides agree with TRBD2. In germline, CDR1 is SGHAT, CDR2 FQNNGV. The CDR3 sequence is 17 residues long. The J segment lost 0 bases and the V segment lost 5 bases, leaving 5 bases of the junction unmatched. The CDR3 coding sequence is TGTGCCAGCAGCGTCGGGACTAGCGGGGGCCACCAAGAGACCCAGTACTTC. Amino acid sequence: CASSVGTSGGHQETQYF.

There are a few counts of this clone. The gene calls are TRBV19 and TRBJ2-1, with a weak D call TRBD2 (6 bases). Germline CDR1 and CDR2: LNHDA and SQIVND (reference sequence). Deletions cut 4 bases from V and 3 bases from J, with 13 bases between. The CDR3 covers 15 residues. The CDR3 bases are TGTGCCAGTAGTAGCCGACTAGGGAGCTACAATGAGCAGTTCTTC. This translates into CASSSRLGSYNEQFF.

This clone was observed a handful of times. V and J are TRBV9 and TRBJ2-5, with 8 positions matching TRBD2. Losses at the gene ends were 4 bases for V and 4 bases for J; bases not matched to a gene: 12. This CDR3 comprises 16 residues. Germline V gene lookup returns CDR1 SGDLS and CDR2 YYNGEE. The CDR3 here is CASSPRMGLAGETQYF. CDR3 in DNA: TGTGCCAGCAGCCCCAGGATGGGGCTAGCGGGAGAGACCCAGTACTTC.

This rearrangement joins TRBV7-8 to TRBJ2-7; the match to TRBD2 covers 10 bases. V lost 5 bases, J lost 3 bases, and 10 bases stayed unmatched. The CDR3 extends over 16 amino acids. In germline, CDR1 is SGHVS, CDR2 FQNEAQ. The CDR3 here is CASSPGSGGAIYEQYF. CDR3 DNA sequence: TGTGCCAGCAGCCCAGGCAGCGGGGGGGCCATCTACGAGCAGTACTTC. Full variable domain (rest looked up from reference TRBV7-8 and TRBJ2-7): GAGVSQSPRYKVAKRGQDVALRCDPISGHVSLFWYQQALGQGPEFLTYFQNEAQLDKSGLPSDRFFAERPEGSVSTLKIQRTQQEDSAVYLCASSPGSGGAIYEQYFGPGTRLTVT.

The chain links TRBV6-5 to TRBJ1-2; no definite D call. The germline gives CDR1 MNHEY, CDR2 SVGAGI. The CDR3 has 13 residues. Trimming cost V 6 bases and J 6 bases, with 14 bases left between them. The CDR3: CASSYNSGNGYTF. DNA of the CDR3: TGTGCCAGCAGCTACAATTCGGGGAATGGCTACACCTTC.

The gene calls are TRBV10-2 and TRBJ1-6; D call uncertain. V was cut by 2 bases and J by 6 bases, with 8 bases left in between. The CDR3 totals 14 residues. Per the germline V gene, CDR1 is WSHSY and CDR2 is SAAADI. The CDR3 DNA reads TGCGCCAGCAGTGAGAGGCAGGTTAATTCACCCCTCCACTTT. Translating gives CASSERQVNSPLHF.

This clone was counted only a few times. The gene calls are TRBV18 and TRBJ2-5; possibly TRBD1 for D (5 bases). Germline-derived CDR1 and CDR2 are KGHSH and LQKENI. CDR3 length equals 14 residues. V gave up 6 bases and J gave up 1 base, with 12 bases separating them. The DNA for the CDR3 is TGTGCCAGCTCTCAAGGACACACCCAAGAGACCCAGTACTTC. Its protein product is CASSQGHTQETQYF.

As regards this clone: Different DNA sequences within this sample yield the same CDR3. The chain links TRBV12-3 or TRBV12-4 to TRBJ2-7; TRBD1 matches at 8 bases. This CDR3 has 13 residues. With 5 bases clipped from V and 4 bases from J, the junction kept 4 bases outside the gene matches. The CDR3 reads CASSPGQGYEQYF. Here the CDR3 DNA reads TGTGCCAGCAGTCCCGGACAGGGTTACGAGCAGTACTTC.

The genes are TRBV7-3 and TRBJ1-2; 9 nucleotides align to TRBD1. Trimming at V came to 5 bases and at J to 8 bases, leaving 12 bases not matched to a gene. This CDR3 contains 15 residues. CDR1 is SGHTA, CDR2 FQGTGA, per germline. CDR3 residues: CASSPIGRTGVGYTF. DNA for the CDR3: TGTGCCAGCAGCCCGATCGGGAGGACAGGGGTCGGCTACACCTTC.

The rearrangement joins TRBV3-1 (or the pseudogene TRBV3-2) to TRBJ2-7; TRBD2 matches at 8 bases. The V gene end was trimmed by 1 base and the J gene end by 6 bases; junction bases not matched to a gene: 14. Germline V CDR1 and CDR2: LGHDT, YNNKEL (reference sequence). The CDR3 is 17 amino acids. CDR3 protein: CASSQVPAGVYHPEQYF. The CDR3 DNA sequence: TGTGCCAGCAGCCAAGTCCCAGCGGGAGTATACCATCCCGAGCAGTACTTC.

J is TRBJ2-1 and V is TRBV5-4; 9 bases map to TRBD1. Germline V gene sequence: CDR1 SGHNT, CDR2 YYREEE (reference sequence). The CDR3 has 14 amino acids. V dropped 3 bases and J dropped 4; count of bases not matched to a gene: 2. The CDR3, as DNA: TGTGCCAGCAGCTCGGACAGGGGATACAATGAGCAGTTCTTC. It specifies CASSSDRGYNEQFF.

The rearrangement uses TRBV5-1 and TRBJ1-1, with 9 bases matching TRBD1. The CDR3 extends over 16 amino acids. CDR1 is SGHRS and CDR2 is YFSETQ in the germline V gene. Trimming at V came to 2 bases and at J to 1 base, leaving 6 bases not matched to a gene. CDR3 in amino acids: CASSFDTGQGNTEAFF. CDR3 sequence (DNA): TGCGCCAGCAGCTTTGATACGGGACAGGGGAACACTGAAGCTTTCTTT.

J is TRBJ2-7 and V is TRBV5-1; 7 bases align to TRBD1. With V trimmed by 4 bases and J by 6 bases, 16 bases remained unmatched. The CDR3 contains 16 residues. Germline V CDR1 and CDR2: SGHRS, YFSETQ. CDR3 loop: CASSPNPQTGPSEQYF. The DNA for the CDR3 is TGCGCCAGCAGCCCAAATCCCCAGACAGGGCCCTCCGAGCAGTACTTC.

This chain joins TRBV5-1 and TRBJ1-1, with D possibly matching TRBD1 (6 bases). V was shortened by 4 bases and J by 5 bases, with 18 bases between the two germline ends. The CDR3 consists of 15 residues. Germline V gene sequence: CDR1 SGHRS, CDR2 YFSETQ. The CDR3 loop reads CASSDWEPGETEAFF. DNA of the CDR3: TGCGCCAGCAGCGATTGGGAGCCAGGGGAGACTGAAGCTTTCTTT. Full variable domain (outside the CDR3, taken from reference TRBV5-1 and TRBJ1-1): KAGVTQTPRYLIKTRGQQVTLSCSPISGHRSVSWYQQTPGQGLQFLFEYFSETQRNKGNFPGRFSGRQFSNSRSEMNVSTLELGDSALYLCASSDWEPGETEAFFGQGTRLTVV.

This clone was recorded only once. The chain carries TRBV19 and TRBJ2-1; TRBD2 aligns across 13 bases. Per germline, CDR1 LNHDA and CDR2 SQIVND (reference sequence). The ends lost 5 bases at V and 0 bases at J; junction bases unmatched: 4. The CDR3 loop spans 17 amino acids. The CDR3 bases are TGTGCCAGTAGTTGGGGACTAGCGGGGTCCTCCTACAATGAGCAGTTCTTC. Encoded protein: CASSWGLAGSSYNEQFF.

The chain employs TRBV7-3 and TRBJ2-1; D is perhaps TRBD2 (6 bases). This CDR3 is 13 amino acids long. V was pared by 2 bases and J by 9 bases, with 11 bases between. Germline V gene sequence: CDR1 SGHTA, CDR2 FQGTGA. The CDR3 loop reads CASSLRLGGEQFF. DNA for the CDR3: TGTGCCAGCAGCTTACGACTAGGCGGTGAGCAGTTCTTC.

The chain carries TRBV25-1 and TRBJ1-6; a weak D match, TRBD1 (5 bases). Deletions cut 3 bases from V and 9 bases from J, with 24 bases between. From germline, CDR1 is MGHDK and CDR2 SYGVNS. The CDR3 runs to 18 residues. CDR3 DNA sequence: TGTGCCAGCAGTGAGCGGACACCCCGCCTCCATCAAATTTCACCCCTCCACTTT. Encoded protein: CASSERTPRLHQISPLHF. Full variable domain (outside the CDR3, taken from reference TRBV25-1 and TRBJ1-6): EADIYQTPRYLVIGTGKKITLECSQTMGHDKMYWYQQDPGMELHLIHYSYGVNSTEKGDLSSESTVSRIRTEHFPLTLESARPSHTSQYLCASSERTPRLHQISPLHFGNGTRLTVT.

The gene calls are TRBV7-3 and TRBJ2-5; D is unresolved. Looked up from germline, CDR1 is SGHTA and CDR2 is FQGTGA. V was clipped by 2 bases and J by 5 bases, with 12 bases between them. CDR3 length: 14 residues. The CDR3 bases are TGTGCCAGCAGCTTAGTCGGTGGGCTGGAGACCCAGTACTTC. Translation gives CASSLVGGLETQYF.

The V gene is TRBV7-6, the J gene TRBJ2-3; a possible D gene is TRBD1 (6 bases). The CDR3 extends over 15 amino acids. CDR1 SGHVS and CDR2 FNYEAQ come from the germline V gene. V gave up 1 base and J gave up 0 bases, with 8 bases separating them. This CDR3 is CASSLGQESTDTQYF. The CDR3 DNA sequence: TGTGCCAGCAGCTTAGGACAGGAGAGCACAGATACGCAGTATTTT.